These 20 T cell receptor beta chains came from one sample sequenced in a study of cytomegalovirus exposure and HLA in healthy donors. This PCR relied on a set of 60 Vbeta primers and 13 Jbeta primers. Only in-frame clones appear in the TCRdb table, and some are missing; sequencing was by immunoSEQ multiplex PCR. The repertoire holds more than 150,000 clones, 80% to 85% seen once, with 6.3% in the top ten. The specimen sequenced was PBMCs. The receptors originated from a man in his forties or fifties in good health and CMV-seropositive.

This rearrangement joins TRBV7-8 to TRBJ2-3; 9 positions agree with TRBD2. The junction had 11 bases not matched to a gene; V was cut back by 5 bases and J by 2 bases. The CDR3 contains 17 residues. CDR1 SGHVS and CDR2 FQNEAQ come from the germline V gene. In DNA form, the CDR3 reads TGTGCCAGCAGCCCAGGTGGCCTAGCGGGATACACAGATACGCAGTATTTT. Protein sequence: CASSPGGLAGYTDTQYF.

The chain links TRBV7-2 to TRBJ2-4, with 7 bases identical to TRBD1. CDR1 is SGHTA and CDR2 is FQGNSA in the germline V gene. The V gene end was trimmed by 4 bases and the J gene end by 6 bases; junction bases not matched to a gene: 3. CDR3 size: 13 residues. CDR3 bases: TGTGCCAGCAGCTCCCGACAGGGAAACATTCAGTACTTC. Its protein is CASSSRQGNIQYF. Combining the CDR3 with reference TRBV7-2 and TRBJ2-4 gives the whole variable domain GAGVSQSPSNKVTEKGKDVELRCDPISGHTALYWYRQSLGQGLEFLIYFQGNSAPDKSGLPSDRFSAERTGGSVSTLTIQRTQQEDSAVYLCASSSRQGNIQYFGAGTRLSVL.

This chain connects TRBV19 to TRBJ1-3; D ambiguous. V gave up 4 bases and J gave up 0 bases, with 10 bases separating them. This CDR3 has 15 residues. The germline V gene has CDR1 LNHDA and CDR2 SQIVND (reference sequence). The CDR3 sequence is CASSKTGASGNTIYF. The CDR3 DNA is TGTGCCAGTAGTAAGACTGGCGCCTCTGGAAACACCATATATTTT.

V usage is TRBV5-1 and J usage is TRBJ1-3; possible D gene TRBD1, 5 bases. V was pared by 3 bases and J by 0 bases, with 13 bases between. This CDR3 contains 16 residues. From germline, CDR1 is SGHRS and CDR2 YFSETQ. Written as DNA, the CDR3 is TGCGCCAGCAGCTCCTCGCAGGGATACTCTGGAAACACCATATATTTT. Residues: CASSSSQGYSGNTIYF.

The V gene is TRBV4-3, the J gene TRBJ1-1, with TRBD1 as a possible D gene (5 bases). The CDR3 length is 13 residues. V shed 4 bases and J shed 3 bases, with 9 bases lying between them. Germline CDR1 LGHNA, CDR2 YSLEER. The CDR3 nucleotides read TGCGCCAGCAGCCGGTCAGGGCACACTGAAGCTTTCTTT. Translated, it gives CASSRSGHTEAFF.

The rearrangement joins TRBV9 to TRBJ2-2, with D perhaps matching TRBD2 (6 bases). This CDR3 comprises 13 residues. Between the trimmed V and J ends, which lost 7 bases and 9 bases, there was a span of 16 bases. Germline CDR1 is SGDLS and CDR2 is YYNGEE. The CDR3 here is CASSKRRGWELFF. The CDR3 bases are TGTGCCAGCTCCAAAAGGCGGGGATGGGAGCTGTTTTTT.

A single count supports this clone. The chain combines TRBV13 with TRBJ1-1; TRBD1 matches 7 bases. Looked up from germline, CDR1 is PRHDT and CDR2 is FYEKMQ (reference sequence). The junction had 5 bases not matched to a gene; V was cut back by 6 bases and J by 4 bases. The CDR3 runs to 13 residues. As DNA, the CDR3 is TGTGCCAGCAGTTTGACAGGGAGCACTGAAGCTTTCTTT. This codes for CASSLTGSTEAFF.

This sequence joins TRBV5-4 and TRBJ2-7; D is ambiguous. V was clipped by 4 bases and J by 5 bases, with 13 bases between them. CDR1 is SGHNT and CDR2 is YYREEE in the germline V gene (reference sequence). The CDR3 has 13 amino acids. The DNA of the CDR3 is TGTGCCAGCAGCCAGACCGGAGCGAACGAGCAGTACTTC. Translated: CASSQTGANEQYF.

The CDR3 bases are TGTGCCAGCTTGAAGGGGCGCGTCACCGGGGAGCTGTTTTTT. This translates into CASLKGRVTGELFF. The chain employs TRBV5-6 and TRBJ2-2; D is possibly TRBD1 (5 bases). Germline CDR1 is SGHDT and CDR2 is YYEEEE. The CDR3 has 14 residues. Between the trimmed V and J ends, which lost 7 bases and 4 bases, there was a span of 14 bases.

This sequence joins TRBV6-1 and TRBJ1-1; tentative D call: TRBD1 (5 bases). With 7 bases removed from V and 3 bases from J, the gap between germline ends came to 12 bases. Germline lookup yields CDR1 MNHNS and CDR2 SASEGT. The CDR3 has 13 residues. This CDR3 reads CASTIQGDTEAFF. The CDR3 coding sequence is TGTGCCAGCACTATCCAAGGGGACACTGAAGCTTTCTTT.

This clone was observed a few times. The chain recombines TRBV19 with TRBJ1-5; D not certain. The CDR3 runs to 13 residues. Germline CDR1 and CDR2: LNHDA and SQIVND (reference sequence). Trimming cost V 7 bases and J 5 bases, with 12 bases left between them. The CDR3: CASTLHEDQPQHF. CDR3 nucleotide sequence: TGTGCCAGTACCCTCCACGAGGATCAGCCCCAGCATTTT.

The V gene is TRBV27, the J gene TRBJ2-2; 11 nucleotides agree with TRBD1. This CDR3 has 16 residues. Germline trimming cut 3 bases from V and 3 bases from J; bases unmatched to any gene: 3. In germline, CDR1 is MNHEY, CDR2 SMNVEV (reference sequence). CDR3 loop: CASSFRTGGDTGELFF. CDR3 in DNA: TGTGCCAGCAGTTTCAGGACAGGGGGCGACACCGGGGAGCTGTTTTTT.

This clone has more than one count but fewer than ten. This chain's CDR3 is CASSPTGASYEQYF. CDR3 sequence (DNA): TGTGCCAGCAGCCCGACAGGTGCGTCCTACGAGCAGTACTTC. This sequence joins TRBV11-3 and TRBJ2-7; D is perhaps TRBD1 (6 bases). The CDR3 has 14 amino acids. The germline gives CDR1 SGHNT, CDR2 YENEEA. The V and J ends lost 5 bases and 1 base respectively, with 12 bases between them.

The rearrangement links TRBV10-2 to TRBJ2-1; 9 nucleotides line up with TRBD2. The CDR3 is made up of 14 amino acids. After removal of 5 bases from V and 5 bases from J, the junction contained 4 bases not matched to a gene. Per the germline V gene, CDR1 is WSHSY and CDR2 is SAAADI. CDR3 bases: TGCGCCAGCAGTTGGGTAGCGGGGGACAATGAGCAGTTCTTC. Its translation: CASSWVAGDNEQFF.

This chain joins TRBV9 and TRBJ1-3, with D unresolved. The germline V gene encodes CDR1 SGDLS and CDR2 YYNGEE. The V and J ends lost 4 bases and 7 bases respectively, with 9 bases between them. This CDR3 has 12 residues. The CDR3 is CASSRIANTIYF. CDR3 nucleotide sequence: TGTGCCAGCAGCAGAATAGCGAACACCATATATTTT.

The CDR3 region is CASSRFLLPNTDTQYF. DNA of the CDR3: TGTGCCAGCAGCCGATTCCTACTCCCTAACACAGATACGCAGTATTTT. The V and J genes are TRBV5-6 and TRBJ2-3, with no clear D. The germline gives CDR1 SGHDT, CDR2 YYEEEE. CDR3 length: 16 residues. The germline V and J ends were trimmed by 4 bases and 2 bases, with 17 bases remaining between them.

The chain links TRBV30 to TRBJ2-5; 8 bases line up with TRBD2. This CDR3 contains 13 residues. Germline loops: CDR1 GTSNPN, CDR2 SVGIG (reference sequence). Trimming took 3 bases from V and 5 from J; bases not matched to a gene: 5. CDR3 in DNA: TGTGCCTGGAGCGGGGGGGCTCGTGAGACCCAGTACTTC. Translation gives CAWSGGARETQYF.

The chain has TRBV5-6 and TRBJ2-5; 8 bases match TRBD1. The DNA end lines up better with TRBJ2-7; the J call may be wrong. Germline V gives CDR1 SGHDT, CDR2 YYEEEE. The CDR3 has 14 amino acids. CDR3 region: CASSPPGQAYEQYF. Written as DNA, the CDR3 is TGTGCCAGCAGTCCCCCGGGACAGGCCTACGAGCAGTACTTC.

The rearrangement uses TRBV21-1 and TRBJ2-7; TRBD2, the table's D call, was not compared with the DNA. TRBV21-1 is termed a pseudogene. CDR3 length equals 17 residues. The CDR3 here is CASSLLAGVRSSYEQYF. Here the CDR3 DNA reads TGTGCCAGCAGCCTCCTAGCGGGGGTCAGAAGCTCCTACGAGCAGTACTTC.

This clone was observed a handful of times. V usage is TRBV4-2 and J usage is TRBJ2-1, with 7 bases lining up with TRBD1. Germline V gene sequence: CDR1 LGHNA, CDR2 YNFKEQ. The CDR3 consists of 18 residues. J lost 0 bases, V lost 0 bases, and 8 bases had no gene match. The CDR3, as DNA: TGTGCCAGCAGCCAAGATGAAGGGGGCCCCTACTCCTACAATGAGCAGTTCTTC. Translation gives CASSQDEGGPYSYNEQFF.